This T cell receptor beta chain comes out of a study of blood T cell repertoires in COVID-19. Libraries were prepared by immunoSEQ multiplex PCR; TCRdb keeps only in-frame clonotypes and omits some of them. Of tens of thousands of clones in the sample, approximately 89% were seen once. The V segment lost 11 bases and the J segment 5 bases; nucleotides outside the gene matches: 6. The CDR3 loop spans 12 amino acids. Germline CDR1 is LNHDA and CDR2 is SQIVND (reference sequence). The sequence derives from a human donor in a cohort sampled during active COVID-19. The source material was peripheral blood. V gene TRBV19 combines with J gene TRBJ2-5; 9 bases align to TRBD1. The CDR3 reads CASKDRGETQYF. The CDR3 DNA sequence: TGTGCCTCCAAGGACAGGGGTGAGACCCAGTACTTC.